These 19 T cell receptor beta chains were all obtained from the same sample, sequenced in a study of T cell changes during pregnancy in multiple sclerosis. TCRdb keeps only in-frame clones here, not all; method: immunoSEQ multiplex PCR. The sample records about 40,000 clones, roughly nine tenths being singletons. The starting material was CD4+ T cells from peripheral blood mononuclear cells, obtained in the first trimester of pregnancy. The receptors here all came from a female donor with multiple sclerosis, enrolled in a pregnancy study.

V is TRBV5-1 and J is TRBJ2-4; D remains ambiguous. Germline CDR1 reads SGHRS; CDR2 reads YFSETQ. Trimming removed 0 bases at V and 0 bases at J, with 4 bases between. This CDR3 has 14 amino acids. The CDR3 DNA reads TGCGCCAGCAGCTTGGCCATAGCCAAAAACATTCAGTACTTC. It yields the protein CASSLAIAKNIQYF.

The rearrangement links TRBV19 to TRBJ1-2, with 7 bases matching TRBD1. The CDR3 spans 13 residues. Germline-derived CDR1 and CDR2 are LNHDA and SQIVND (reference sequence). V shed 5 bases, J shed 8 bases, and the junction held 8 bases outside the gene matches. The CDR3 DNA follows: TGTGCCAGTAGTCCAGACAGGGAATGGGGCTACACCTTC. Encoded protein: CASSPDREWGYTF.

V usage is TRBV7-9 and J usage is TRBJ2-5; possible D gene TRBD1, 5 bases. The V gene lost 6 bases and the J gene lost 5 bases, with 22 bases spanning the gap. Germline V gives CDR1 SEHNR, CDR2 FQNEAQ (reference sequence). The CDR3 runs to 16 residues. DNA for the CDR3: TGTGCCAGCAGAGGGGCCATCTACTTCCCCGCCGAGACCCAGTACTTC. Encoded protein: CASRGAIYFPAETQYF.

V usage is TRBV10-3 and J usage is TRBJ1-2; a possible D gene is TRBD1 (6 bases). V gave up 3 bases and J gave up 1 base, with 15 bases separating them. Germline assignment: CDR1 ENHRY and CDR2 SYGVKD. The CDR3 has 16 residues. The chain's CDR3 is CAISDEGAGDNYGYTF. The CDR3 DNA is TGTGCCATCAGTGATGAAGGAGCAGGGGATAACTATGGCTACACCTTC.

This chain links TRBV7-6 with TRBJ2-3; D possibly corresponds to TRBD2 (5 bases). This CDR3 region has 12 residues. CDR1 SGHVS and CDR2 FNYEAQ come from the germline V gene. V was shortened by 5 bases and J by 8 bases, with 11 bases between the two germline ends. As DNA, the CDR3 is TGTGCCAGCAGCGGTTCAGCGGTTACGCAGTATTTT. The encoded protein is CASSGSAVTQYF.

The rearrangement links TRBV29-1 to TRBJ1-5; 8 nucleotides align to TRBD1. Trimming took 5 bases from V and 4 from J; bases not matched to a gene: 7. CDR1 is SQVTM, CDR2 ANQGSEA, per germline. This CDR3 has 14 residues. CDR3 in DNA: TGCAGCGTTACCACGACAGGGGAGAATCAGCCCCAGCATTTT. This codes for CSVTTTGENQPQHF.

The CDR3 sequence is CASSMGGTSGSREQFF. CDR3 in DNA: TGTGCCAGTAGTATGGGCGGGACTAGCGGGAGCAGGGAGCAGTTCTTC. This chain connects TRBV19 to TRBJ2-1, with 14 bases identical to TRBD2. V shed 3 bases and J 10 bases; nucleotides not matched to a gene: 8. Germline values: CDR1 LNHDA, CDR2 SQIVND (reference sequence). The CDR3 contains 16 residues. Looking up the rest from reference TRBV19 and TRBJ2-1 gives the full variable domain: DGGITQSPKYLFRKEGQNVTLSCEQNLNHDAMYWYRQDPGQGLRLIYYSQIVNDFQKGDIAEGYSVSREKKESFPLTVTSAQKNPTAFYLCASSMGGTSGSREQFFGPGTRLTVL.

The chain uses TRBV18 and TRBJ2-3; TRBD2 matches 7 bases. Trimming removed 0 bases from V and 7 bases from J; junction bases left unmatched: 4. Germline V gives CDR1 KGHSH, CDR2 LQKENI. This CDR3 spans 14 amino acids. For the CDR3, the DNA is TGTGCCAGCTCACCACCCGGACTAGTGAATACGCAGTATTTT. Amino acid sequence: CASSPPGLVNTQYF.

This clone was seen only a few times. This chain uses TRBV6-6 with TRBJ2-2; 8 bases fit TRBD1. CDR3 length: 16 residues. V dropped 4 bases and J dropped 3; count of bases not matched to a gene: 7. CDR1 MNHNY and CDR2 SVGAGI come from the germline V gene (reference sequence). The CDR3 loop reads CASSSPPDRDTGELFF. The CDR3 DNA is TGTGCCAGCAGTTCCCCCCCGGACAGGGACACCGGGGAGCTGTTTTTT.

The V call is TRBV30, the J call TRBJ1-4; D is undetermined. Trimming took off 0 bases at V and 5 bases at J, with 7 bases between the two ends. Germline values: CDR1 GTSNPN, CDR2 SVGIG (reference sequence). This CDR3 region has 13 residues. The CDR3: CAWSVQRNEKLFF. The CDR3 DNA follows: TGTGCCTGGAGTGTCCAGAGGAATGAAAAACTGTTTTTT.

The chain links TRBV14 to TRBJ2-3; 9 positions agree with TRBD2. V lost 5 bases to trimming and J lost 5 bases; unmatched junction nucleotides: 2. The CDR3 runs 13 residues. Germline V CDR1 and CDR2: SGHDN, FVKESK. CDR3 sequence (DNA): TGTGCCAGCAGCGGACTAGCGCAAGATACGCAGTATTTT. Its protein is CASSGLAQDTQYF.

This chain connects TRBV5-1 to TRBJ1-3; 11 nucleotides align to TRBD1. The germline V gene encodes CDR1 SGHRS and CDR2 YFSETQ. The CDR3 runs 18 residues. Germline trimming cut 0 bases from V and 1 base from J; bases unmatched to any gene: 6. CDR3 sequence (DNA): TGCGCCAGCAGCTTGGGATGGACAGGGGGCATGTCTGGAAACACCATATATTTT. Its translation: CASSLGWTGGMSGNTIYF.

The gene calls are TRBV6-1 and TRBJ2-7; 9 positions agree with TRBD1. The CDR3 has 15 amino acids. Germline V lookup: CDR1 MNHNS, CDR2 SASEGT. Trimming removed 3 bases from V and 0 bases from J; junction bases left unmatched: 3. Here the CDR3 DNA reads TGTGCCAGCAGTGATGGGACAGGGAACTCCTACGAGCAGTACTTC. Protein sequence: CASSDGTGNSYEQYF.

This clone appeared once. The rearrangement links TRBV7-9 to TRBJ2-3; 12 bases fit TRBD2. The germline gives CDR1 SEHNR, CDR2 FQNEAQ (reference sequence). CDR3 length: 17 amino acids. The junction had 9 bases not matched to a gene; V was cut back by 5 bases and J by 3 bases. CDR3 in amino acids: CASSAPGLAGPTDTQYF. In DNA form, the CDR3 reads TGTGCCAGCAGCGCACCCGGACTAGCGGGACCGACAGATACGCAGTATTTT.

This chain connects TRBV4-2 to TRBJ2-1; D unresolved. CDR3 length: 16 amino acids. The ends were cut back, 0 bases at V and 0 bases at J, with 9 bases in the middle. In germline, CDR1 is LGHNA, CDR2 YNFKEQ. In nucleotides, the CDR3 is TGTGCCAGCAGCCAAGATCGCCGGAGCTCCTACAATGAGCAGTTCTTC. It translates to CASSQDRRSSYNEQFF.

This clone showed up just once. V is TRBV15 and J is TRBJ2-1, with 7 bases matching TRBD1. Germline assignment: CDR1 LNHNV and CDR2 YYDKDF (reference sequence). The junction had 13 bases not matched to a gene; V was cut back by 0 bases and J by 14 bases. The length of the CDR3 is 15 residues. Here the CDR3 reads CATSRDMGQSVWKFF. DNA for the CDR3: TGTGCCACCAGCAGAGATATGGGACAGTCGGTATGGAAGTTCTTC.

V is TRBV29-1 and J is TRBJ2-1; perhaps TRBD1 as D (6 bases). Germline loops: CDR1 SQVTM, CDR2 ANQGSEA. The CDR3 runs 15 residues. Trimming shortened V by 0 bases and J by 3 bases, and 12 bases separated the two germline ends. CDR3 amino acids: CSVEDYGQSYNEQFF. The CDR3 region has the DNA TGCAGCGTTGAAGATTACGGACAGAGCTACAATGAGCAGTTCTTC.

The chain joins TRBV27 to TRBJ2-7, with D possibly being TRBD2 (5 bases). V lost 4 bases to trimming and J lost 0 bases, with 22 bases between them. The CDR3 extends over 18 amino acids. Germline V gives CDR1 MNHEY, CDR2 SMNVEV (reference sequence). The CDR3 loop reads CASSSRLLQRRSSYEQYF. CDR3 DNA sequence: TGTGCCAGCAGTTCACGACTACTTCAGCGGAGGAGCTCCTACGAGCAGTACTTC.

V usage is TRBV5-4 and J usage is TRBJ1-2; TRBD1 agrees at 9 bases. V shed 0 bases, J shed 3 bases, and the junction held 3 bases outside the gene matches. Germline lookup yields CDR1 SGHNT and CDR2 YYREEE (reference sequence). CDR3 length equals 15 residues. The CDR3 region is CASSLGTGVDYGYTF. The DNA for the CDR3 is TGTGCCAGCAGCTTGGGGACAGGGGTGGACTATGGCTACACCTTC.